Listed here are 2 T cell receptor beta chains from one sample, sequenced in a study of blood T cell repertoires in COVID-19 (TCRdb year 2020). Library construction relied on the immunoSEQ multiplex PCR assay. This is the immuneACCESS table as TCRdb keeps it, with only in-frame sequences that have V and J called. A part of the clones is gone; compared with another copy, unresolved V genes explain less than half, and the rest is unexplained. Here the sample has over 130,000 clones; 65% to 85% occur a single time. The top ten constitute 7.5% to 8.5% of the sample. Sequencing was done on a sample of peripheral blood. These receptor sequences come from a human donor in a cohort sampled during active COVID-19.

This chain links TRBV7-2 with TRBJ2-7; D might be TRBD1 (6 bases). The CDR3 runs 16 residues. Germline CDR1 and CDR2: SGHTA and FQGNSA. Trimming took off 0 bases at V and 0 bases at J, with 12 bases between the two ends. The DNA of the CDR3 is TGTGCCAGCAGCTTAGCTTCCGGGACAATCTCCTACGAGCAGTACTTC. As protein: CASSLASGTISYEQYF.

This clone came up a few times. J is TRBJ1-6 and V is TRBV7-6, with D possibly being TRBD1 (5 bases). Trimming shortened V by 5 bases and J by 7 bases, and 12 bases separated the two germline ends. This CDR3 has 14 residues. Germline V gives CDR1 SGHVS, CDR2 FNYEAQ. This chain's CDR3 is CASSGQGGNSPLHF. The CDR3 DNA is TGTGCCAGCAGCGGCCAGGGTGGGAATTCACCCCTCCACTTT.